This T cell receptor (beta chain) was captured by sequencing in a study of T cells after yellow fever vaccination. Notes on the study in general: Shared CD4/CD8 clonotypes were a small share, likely from convergent recombination. FACS-sorted repertoires could contain abundant clonotypes contaminating from the bulk population. Most primary-vaccination clones recurred post-booster (roughly 97% CD4, 88% CD8).

Universal primer sites and UMIs were introduced during 5'RACE template-switching synthesis of TCR cDNA. MiXCR, run by TCRdb on the 5' RACE reads, gives a single entry per CDR3 protein. This sample has some 300,000 distinct CDR3 sequences, with around 8.1% found just once. The sample holds many counts of this clonotype. Its matching antigen is unknown. V shed 6 bases and J shed 3 bases, with 12 bases lying between them. The CDR3 extends over 13 amino acids. Germline CDR1 and CDR2: KGHSH and LQKENI. The TCR comes from a man aged 18-30 years who received the YFV17D yellow fever vaccine. The V call is TRBV18, the J call TRBJ2-7; D gene ambiguous. The sample was PBMCs, taken about 49 days after the first yellow fever vaccination. CDR3 sequence (DNA): TGTGCCAGCTCCCTTAAGGATTTCTACGAGCAGTACTTC. As protein: CASSLKDFYEQYF.